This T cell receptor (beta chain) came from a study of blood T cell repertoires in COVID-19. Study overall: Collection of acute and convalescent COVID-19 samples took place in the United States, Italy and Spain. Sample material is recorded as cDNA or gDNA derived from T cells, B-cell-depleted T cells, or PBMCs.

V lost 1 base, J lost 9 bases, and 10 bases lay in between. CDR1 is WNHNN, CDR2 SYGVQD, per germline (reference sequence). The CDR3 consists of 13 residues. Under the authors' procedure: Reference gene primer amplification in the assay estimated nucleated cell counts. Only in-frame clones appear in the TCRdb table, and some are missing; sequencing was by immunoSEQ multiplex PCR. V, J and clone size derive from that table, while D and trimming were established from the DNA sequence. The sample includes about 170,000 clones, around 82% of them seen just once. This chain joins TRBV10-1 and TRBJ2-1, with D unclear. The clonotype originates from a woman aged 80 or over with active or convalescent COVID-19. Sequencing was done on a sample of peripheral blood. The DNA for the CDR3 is TGCGCCAGCAGTGAGTTTAGAAGCGCTGAGCAGTTCTTC. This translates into CASSEFRSAEQFF.